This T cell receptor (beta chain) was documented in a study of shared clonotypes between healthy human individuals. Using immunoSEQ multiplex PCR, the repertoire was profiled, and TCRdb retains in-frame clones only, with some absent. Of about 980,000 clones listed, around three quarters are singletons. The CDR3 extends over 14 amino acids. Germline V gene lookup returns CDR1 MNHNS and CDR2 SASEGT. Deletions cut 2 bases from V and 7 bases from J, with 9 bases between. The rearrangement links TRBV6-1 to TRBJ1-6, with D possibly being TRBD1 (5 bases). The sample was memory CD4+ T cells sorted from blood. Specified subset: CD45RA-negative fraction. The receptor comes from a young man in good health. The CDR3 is CASSELQANSPLHF. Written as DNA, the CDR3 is TGTGCCAGCAGTGAATTACAGGCCAATTCACCCCTCCACTTT.